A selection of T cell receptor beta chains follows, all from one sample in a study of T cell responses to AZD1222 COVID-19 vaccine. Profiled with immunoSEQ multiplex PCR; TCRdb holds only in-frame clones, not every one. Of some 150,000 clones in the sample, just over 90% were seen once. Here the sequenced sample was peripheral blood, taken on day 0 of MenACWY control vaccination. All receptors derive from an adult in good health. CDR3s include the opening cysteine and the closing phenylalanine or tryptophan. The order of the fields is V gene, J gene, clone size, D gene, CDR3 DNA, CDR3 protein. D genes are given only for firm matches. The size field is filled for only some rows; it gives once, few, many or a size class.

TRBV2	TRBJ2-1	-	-	TGTGCCAGCAGTGATGTTCCGGGCGGTGAGCAGTTCTTC	CASSDVPGGEQFF
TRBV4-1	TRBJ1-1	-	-	TGCGCCAGCAGCCAAGATCCAGGAGAGAACACTGAAGCTTTCTTT	CASSQDPGENTEAFF
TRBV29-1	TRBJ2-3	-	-	TGCAGCGTTATTCGACTTAGTGGTACGACAGATACGCAGTATTTT	CSVIRLSGTTDTQYF
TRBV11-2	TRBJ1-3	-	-	TGTGCCAGCAGCTTACTCGACAGCATCTCTGGAAACACCATATATTTT	CASSLLDSISGNTIYF
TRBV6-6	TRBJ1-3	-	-	TGTGCCAGCACCAAAAGACAGGCCGACTCTGGAAACACCATATATTTT	CASTKRQADSGNTIYF
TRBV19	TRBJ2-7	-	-	TGTGCCAGTAGTAAGGACGGACGGGTCTACGAGCAGTACTTC	CASSKDGRVYEQYF
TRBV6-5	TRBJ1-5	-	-	TGTGCCAGCAGTTACTCTGTGGGCAATCAGCCCCAGCATTTT	CASSYSVGNQPQHF
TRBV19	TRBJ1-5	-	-	TGTGCCAGTAGTATAACCGGGGGATCGTGGGATCAGCCCCAGCATTTT	CASSITGGSWDQPQHF
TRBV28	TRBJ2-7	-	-	TGTGCCAGCAGTTTAAGTGGGGCGTACGAGCAGTACTTC	CASSLSGAYEQYF
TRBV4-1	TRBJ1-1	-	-	TGCGCCAGCAGCCAAGACCAACGGACAGTCGGTTCTGAAGCTTTCTTT	CASSQDQRTVGSEAFF
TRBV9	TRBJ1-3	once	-	TGTGCCAGCAGCGTAGGCAGGCTACCTGGAAACACCATATATTTT	CASSVGRLPGNTIYF
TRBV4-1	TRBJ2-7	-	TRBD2	TGCGCCAGCAGCCAAGAGGGAGGGAGGTTAGGCGAGCAGTACTTC	CASSQEGGRLGEQYF
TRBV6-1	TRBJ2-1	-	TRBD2	TGTGCCAGCAGTGATGAGGCGGGGGGGATCAATGAGCAGTTCTTC	CASSDEAGGINEQFF
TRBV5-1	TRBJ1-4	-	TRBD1	TGCGCCAGCAGCAGATCGGGACAGGCAAATGAAAAACTGTTTTTT	CASSRSGQANEKLFF
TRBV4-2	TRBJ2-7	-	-	TGTGCCAGCAGCCAAGATCCTCCCCCAGGGAGCCACGAGCAGTACTTC	CASSQDPPPGSHEQYF
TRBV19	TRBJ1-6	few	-	TGTGCCAGTAGTCTTAGTTTGTATTCACCCCTCCACTTT	CASSLSLYSPLHF
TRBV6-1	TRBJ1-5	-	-	TGTGCCAGCAGTGAACGGGAGCATCAGCCCCAGCATTTT	CASSEREHQPQHF
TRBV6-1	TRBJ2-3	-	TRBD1	TGTGCCAGCAGTGATCTAGACAGGGGTACAGATACGCAGTATTTT	CASSDLDRGTDTQYF
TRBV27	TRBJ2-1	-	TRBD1	TGTGCCAGCAGCCCTGACAGGGGTCCCTGGGGTGAGCAGTTCTTC	CASSPDRGPWGEQFF
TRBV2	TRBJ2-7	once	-	TGTGCCAGCAGTGAAGGTAGCGTAGAAGAGCAGTACTTC	CASSEGSVEEQYF
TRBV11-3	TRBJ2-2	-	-	TGTGCCAGCAGCCCCGGACGGTACGGGGAGCTGTTTTTT	CASSPGRYGELFF
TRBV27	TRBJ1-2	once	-	TGTGCCAGCAGCCGCTATCAGGCGGGCTATGGCTACACCTTC	CASSRYQAGYGYTF
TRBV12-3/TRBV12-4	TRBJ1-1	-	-	TGTGCCAGCTTAAACAGTGGGAACACTGAAGCTTTCTTT	CASLNSGNTEAFF
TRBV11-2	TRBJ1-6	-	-	TGTGCCAGCAGCTTAGACGCAGGGAGCGGGGTATCCTATAATTCACCCCTCCACTTT	CASSLDAGSGVSYNSPLHF
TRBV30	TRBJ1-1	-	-	TGTGCCTGGAGTCAAAACTCTAACACTGAAGCTTTCTTT	CAWSQNSNTEAFF